This T cell receptor (beta chain) stems from a study of Tregs in tolerant kidney transplant recipients. Study findings and constraints: No direct test of biological reproducibility was done here.

Trimming cost V 4 bases and J 1 base; bases outside gene matches: 9. The CDR3 is 16 residues long. Germline CDR1 SGHAT, CDR2 FQNNGV. This clone was observed a handful of times. Its antigen is as yet unknown. Sequencing used immunoSEQ multiplex PCR; TCRdb keeps in-frame clones, though not all of them. The repertoire holds around 31,000 clones, roughly four fifths seen once, with 2% to 2.5% in the top ten. The sample comprised Tregs from blood cultured with allogeneic cells. This receptor was identified in a human donor in good health. The chain has TRBV11-2 and TRBJ1-1, with 7 bases aligning to TRBD1. The CDR3 nucleotides are TGTGCCAGCAGCTCCCGACAGGGCTATGAGAACACTGAAGCTTTCTTT. Encoded protein: CASSSRQGYENTEAFF.